These 20 T cell receptor beta chains share one sample of origin, sequenced in a study of T cells in Graves' hyperthyroidism and ophthalmopathy. Amplification yielded TCR beta CDR3 regions, with RNA transcripts as the source. The HTBI primer set drove a first-round RT-PCR of the TCR CDR3. From the multiplex PCR reads, TCRdb called clonotypes with MiXCR, one entry per CDR3 protein. The sample yields under 350,000 distinct CDR3 sequences, about 13% seen once. The material sequenced was blood. The receptors come from a woman aged 40-49 years with Graves' hyperthyroidism.

This clonotype showed up many times. The chain carries TRBV12-3 or TRBV12-4 and TRBJ2-4, with 9 positions matching TRBD2. This CDR3 is 16 amino acids long. V gave up 5 bases and J gave up 1 base; unmatched junction bases: 6. The CDR3 nucleotides read TGTGCCAGCAGTGCCACGAGCGGGAGGGCCAAAAACATTCAGTACTTC. Translation: CASSATSGRAKNIQYF.

This clonotype showed up many times. This rearrangement joins TRBV2 to TRBJ1-1; D is unresolved. From germline, CDR1 is SNHLY and CDR2 FYNNEI. The CDR3 runs to 14 residues. Trimming stripped 5 bases from V and 0 bases from J, with 10 bases between. CDR3 amino acids: CASSSQGMNTEAFF. CDR3 DNA: TGTGCCAGCAGTTCCCAAGGGATGAACACTGAAGCTTTCTTT.

This clonotype was counted at least ten times. This chain joins TRBV2 and TRBJ1-1, with D maybe TRBD1 (6 bases). The CDR3 runs to 13 residues. Germline V CDR1 and CDR2: SNHLY, FYNNEI. V dropped 3 bases and J dropped 5 bases, with 10 bases sitting between them. This CDR3 reads CASSEDRRTEAFF. Here the CDR3 DNA reads TGTGCCAGCAGTGAGGACAGACGGACTGAAGCTTTCTTT. Full variable domain (outside the CDR3, taken from reference TRBV2 and TRBJ1-1): EPEVTQTPSHQVTQMGQEVILRCVPISNHLYFYWYRQILGQKVEFLVSFYNNEISEKSEIFDDQFSVERPDGSNFTLKIRSTKLEDSAMYFCASSEDRRTEAFFGQGTRLTVV.

This clonotype was recorded at least ten times. The rearrangement joins TRBV6-1 to TRBJ1-4, with TRBD1 as a possible D gene (5 bases). The CDR3 is 16 residues long. Germline V gene sequence: CDR1 MNHNS, CDR2 SASEGT. The V end lost 5 bases, the J end lost 4 bases, and 17 bases lay between the germline ends. The CDR3 DNA reads as TGTGCCAGCAGTTCCTTCCGGGGGGGAGGTAATGAAAAACTGTTTTTT. This translates into CASSSFRGGGNEKLFF.

In the case of this clonotype: The CDR3 end shows no conserved phenylalanine or tryptophan, and so a read error is likely. The chain carries TRBV14 and TRBJ2-2; D is undetermined. Germline CDR1 SGHDN, CDR2 FVKESK. Trimming took off 2 bases at V and 2 bases at J, with 12 bases between the two ends. This CDR3 spans 16 amino acids. CDR3 nucleotide sequence: TGTGCCAGCAGCCAACTGGGAACATTCAACACCGGGGAGCTGTTTTCT. Its translation is CASSQLGTFNTGELFS.

At least ten counts were recorded for this clonotype. The chain is built from TRBV12-3 or TRBV12-4 and TRBJ1-6; no definite D call. Trimming stripped 3 bases from V and 0 bases from J, with 9 bases between. The CDR3 totals 16 residues. The CDR3 spells CASSLGLSSYNSPLHF. CDR3 DNA: TGTGCCAGCAGTTTGGGTCTTAGCTCCTATAATTCACCCCTCCACTTT.

This clonotype was seen at least ten times. V gene TRBV12-3 or TRBV12-4 combines with J gene TRBJ1-5; D unresolved. This CDR3 is 12 amino acids long. V was clipped by 1 base and J by 6 bases, with 4 bases between them. CDR3 region: CASSLDIQPQHF. The CDR3 DNA follows: TGTGCCAGCAGTTTAGATATTCAGCCCCAGCATTTT.

The chain links TRBV9 to TRBJ2-3; TRBD2 matches at 9 bases. Unmatched junction bases numbered 8, after V lost 0 bases and J lost 6 bases. The CDR3 length is 16 residues. CDR1 is SGDLS, CDR2 YYNGEE, per germline. The CDR3 region is CASSVAEAGGRDTQYF. The CDR3 nucleotides read TGTGCCAGCAGCGTAGCTGAAGCGGGAGGTCGGGATACGCAGTATTTT.

This clonotype was detected ten times or more. J is TRBJ1-2 and V is TRBV20-1; the D gene is possibly TRBD1 (5 bases). CDR3 length equals 11 residues. With 6 bases removed from V and 8 bases from J, the gap between germline ends came to 13 bases. Germline V gene data show CDR1 as DFQATT and CDR2 as SNEGSKA (reference sequence). CDR3 DNA sequence: TGCAGTGCATCCCGGGACCAAGGCTACACCTTC. It is translated as CSASRDQGYTF.

This clonotype showed up many times. This chain links TRBV12-3 or TRBV12-4 with TRBJ2-1, with D unresolved. Trimming stripped 1 base from V and 6 bases from J, with 4 bases between. CDR3 length: 12 amino acids. In DNA, the CDR3 is TGTGCCAGCAGTTTAGAAGTCAATGAGCAGTTCTTC. Protein: CASSLEVNEQFF.

V is TRBV12-3 or TRBV12-4 and J is TRBJ2-7, with 12 positions matching TRBD1. The CDR3 consists of 14 residues. V trimming: 6 bases; J trimming: 6 bases; junction bases outside the gene matches: 6. CDR3 coding DNA: TGTGCCAGCAGCAACCGGGACAGGGGGCTCGAGCAGTACTTC. The encoded protein is CASSNRDRGLEQYF.

The rearrangement links TRBV13 to TRBJ2-7; maybe TRBD1 (6 bases). The CDR3 is 14 amino acids. Germline CDR1 and CDR2: PRHDT and FYEKMQ (reference sequence). V lost 5 bases and J 5 bases, leaving 16 bases between the germline ends. CDR3 residues: CASSLGGLGNEQYF. CDR3 DNA: TGTGCCAGCAGCCTTGGGGGCCTCGGAAACGAGCAGTACTTC.

The chain combines TRBV30 with TRBJ1-3; D is unclear. The CDR3 length is 16 residues. Trimming took 0 bases from V and 1 from J, leaving 13 bases between them. Germline V CDR1 and CDR2: GTSNPN, SVGIG (reference sequence). CDR3 in DNA: TGTGCCTGGAGTGTACCCTCCCGGAGGTCTGGAAACACCATATATTTT. This translates into CAWSVPSRRSGNTIYF.

This clonotype was recorded at least ten times. V and J are TRBV11-1 and TRBJ1-1, with D unresolved. CDR3 size: 13 residues. V dropped 6 bases and J dropped 3 bases, with 11 bases sitting between them. Looked up from germline, CDR1 is SGHAT and CDR2 is FQDESV (reference sequence). DNA for the CDR3: TGTGCCAGCAGTACAGTGGCCCACACTGAAGCTTTCTTT. Protein: CASSTVAHTEAFF.

In its sample, this clonotype was seen many times. The chain has TRBV7-2 and TRBJ1-5; D possibly corresponds to TRBD1 (6 bases). The germline V gene encodes CDR1 SGHTA and CDR2 FQGNSA. Trimming left V 2 bases short and J 2 bases short, with 22 bases between. CDR3 size: 19 residues. The CDR3 DNA reads TGTGCCAGCAGCTTAAATAGCGGGGAAGGGGGTAGAGGCAATCAGCCCCAGCATTTT. It translates to CASSLNSGEGGRGNQPQHF.

This clonotype was seen repeatedly, ten times or more. The V gene is TRBV28, the J gene TRBJ1-5; perhaps TRBD1 as D (6 bases). The CDR3 is 15 residues long. Germline values: CDR1 MDHEN, CDR2 SYDVKM. Between the trimmed V and J ends, which lost 6 bases and 2 bases, there was a span of 14 bases. CDR3 sequence (DNA): TGTGCCAGCAGCCTGGGGCAGGGGCGCAATCAGCCCCAGCATTTT. Translating it yields CASSLGQGRNQPQHF.

The V gene is TRBV5-6, the J gene TRBJ1-5; 7 bases match TRBD1. The CDR3 runs to 18 residues. Unmatched junction bases numbered 12, after V lost 3 bases and J lost 0 bases. Germline V lookup: CDR1 SGHDT, CDR2 YYEEEE. This chain's CDR3 is CASSSNRGRILSNQPQHF. The CDR3 region has the DNA TGTGCCAGCAGCTCAAACAGGGGACGGATTCTTAGCAATCAGCCCCAGCATTTT. The full variable domain, completed using reference TRBV5-6 and TRBJ1-5, is DAGVTQSPTHLIKTRGQQVTLRCSPKSGHDTVSWYQQALGQGPQFIFQYYEEEERQRGNFPDRFSGHQFPNYSSELNVNALLLGDSALYLCASSSNRGRILSNQPQHFGDGTRLSIL.

This clonotype was recorded many times. J is TRBJ2-1 and V is TRBV6-2 or TRBV6-3, with TRBD2 identical over 7 bases. Germline V lookup: CDR1 MNHEY, CDR2 SVGEGT. After removal of 6 bases from V and 9 bases from J, the junction contained 14 bases not matched to a gene. The CDR3 is 15 amino acids. This chain's CDR3 is CASRPSLARGVEQFF. The CDR3 DNA reads TGTGCCAGCAGACCGTCACTAGCGCGAGGCGTTGAGCAGTTCTTC.

This chain uses TRBV19 with TRBJ2-6; D possibly uses TRBD1 or TRBD2 (5 bases each). This CDR3 region has 15 residues. The germline CDR1 and CDR2 sequences are LNHDA and SQIVND (reference sequence). Trimming stripped 3 bases from V and 3 bases from J, with 9 bases between. The CDR3 DNA reads TGTGCCAGTAGTATTGAGGGGCGTGGGGCCAACGTCCTGACTTTC. Its protein product is CASSIEGRGANVLTF.

This clonotype was recorded a few times. V usage is TRBV19 and J usage is TRBJ1-5; TRBD1 aligns across 8 bases. This CDR3 spans 12 amino acids. V dropped 5 bases and J dropped 16; count of bases not matched to a gene: 10. The germline V gene encodes CDR1 LNHDA and CDR2 SQIVND (reference sequence). CDR3 protein: CASSDIGQGQHF. The CDR3 nucleotides read TGTGCCAGTAGTGATATCGGACAGGGCCAACATTTT.